The 17 T cell receptor beta chains given below trace back to one sample, sequenced in a study of shared clonotypes between healthy human individuals. Measured with immunoSEQ multiplex PCR; TCRdb has only the in-frame clones, and not every one. The sample includes roughly 2.2 million clones, 90% to 95% of them seen just once. What was sequenced was naive CD4+ T cells from PBMCs. Subset described: CD45RA+ positively selected. Receptors originate from a man between 18 and 29 years old in good health. Some clones in this sample may be carry-over from other donors' samples.

CDR3 region: CSVTGTGASAGYTF. The CDR3 DNA is TGCAGCGTCACCGGGACAGGGGCTTCGGCTGGCTACACCTTC. The V and J genes are TRBV29-1 and TRBJ1-2; TRBD1 matches 10 bases. CDR1 and CDR2 (germline): SQVTM, ANQGSEA. The CDR3 length is 14 residues. V shed 6 bases and J 7 bases; nucleotides not matched to a gene: 11.

V usage is TRBV5-5 and J usage is TRBJ2-6; TRBD2 is a possible D gene (5 bases). Per germline, CDR1 SGHKS and CDR2 YYEKEE (reference sequence). The CDR3 sequence is 16 residues long. Trimming removed 1 base at V and 4 bases at J, with 12 bases between. This CDR3 reads CASSLNPGSGANVLTF. The DNA for the CDR3 is TGTGCCAGCAGCTTGAATCCGGGGTCCGGGGCCAACGTCCTGACTTTC.

The chain recombines TRBV6-1 with TRBJ2-1; 8 bases are shared with TRBD2. V was clipped by 6 bases and J by 4 bases; unmatched bases: 5. Germline V lookup: CDR1 MNHNS, CDR2 SASEGT. The CDR3 length is 14 residues. CDR3: CASSTQREYNEQFF. CDR3 DNA: TGTGCCAGCAGCACCCAGCGGGAGTACAATGAGCAGTTCTTC.

V and J are TRBV7-3 and TRBJ2-2, with 7 nucleotides matching TRBD1. The CDR3 contains 17 residues. The germline V gene encodes CDR1 SGHTA and CDR2 FQGTGA. The V and J ends lost 5 bases and 7 bases, in that order; junction bases with no gene match: 16. In nucleotides, the CDR3 is TGTGCCAGCAGCCCTTATGTCGGGACAGCAAGGGACGGGGAGCTGTTTTTT. Translated: CASSPYVGTARDGELFF. The full variable domain, completed using reference TRBV7-3 and TRBJ2-2, is GAGVSQTPSNKVTEKGKYVELRCDPISGHTALYWYRQSLGQGPEFLIYFQGTGAADDSGLPNDRFFAVRPEGSVSTLKIQRTERGDSAVYLCASSPYVGTARDGELFFGEGSRLTVL.

The rearrangement links TRBV6-4 to TRBJ2-3; D is ambiguous. CDR3 length equals 13 residues. Trimming left V 4 bases short and J 6 bases short, with 11 bases between. Per germline, CDR1 MRHNA and CDR2 SNTAGT. CDR3 region: CASSAYYRDTQYF. In DNA, the CDR3 is TGTGCCAGCAGTGCGTACTATCGGGATACGCAGTATTTT.

The gene calls are TRBV6-1 and TRBJ2-2; no clear D. The germline V gene encodes CDR1 MNHNS and CDR2 SASEGT. V was trimmed by 3 bases and J by 2 bases, leaving 4 bases between them. The CDR3 is made up of 13 amino acids. Written as DNA, the CDR3 is TGTGCCAGCAGTGAGGCTAACACCGGGGAGCTGTTTTTT. It encodes CASSEANTGELFF.

The chain joins TRBV7-2 to TRBJ1-2; TRBD1 is a possible D gene (6 bases). The CDR3 extends over 15 amino acids. V lost 2 bases and J 3 bases, leaving 13 bases between the germline ends. The germline gives CDR1 SGHTA, CDR2 FQGNSA. CDR3 in DNA: TGTGCCAGCAGCTTAAGTGCGGGGGCCCACTATGGCTACACCTTC. It specifies CASSLSAGAHYGYTF.

The chain joins TRBV4-1 to TRBJ1-6; D unclear. With 1 base removed from V and 2 bases from J, the gap between germline ends came to 3 bases. This CDR3 has 14 residues. CDR1 is MGHRA, CDR2 YSYEKL, per germline. The CDR3 DNA reads TGCGCCAGCAGCCAAGGTACCTATAATTCACCCCTCCACTTT. Translated, it gives CASSQGTYNSPLHF.

The rearrangement links TRBV11-2 to TRBJ2-3; D may be TRBD2 (7 bases). Germline V CDR1 and CDR2: SGHAT, FQNNGV. This CDR3 region has 15 residues. V was pared by 6 bases and J by 1 base, with 14 bases between. CDR3 DNA: TGTGCCAGCAGGCCAGGGAGGGGGGGCACAGATACGCAGTATTTT. It translates to CASRPGRGGTDTQYF.

The rearrangement joins TRBV6-6 to TRBJ1-4, with a weak D call TRBD1 (6 bases). CDR3 length: 15 residues. Germline V gives CDR1 MNHNY, CDR2 SVGAGI (reference sequence). V dropped 2 bases and J dropped 8 bases, with 15 bases sitting between them. The CDR3 sequence is CASSYPRGGTEKLFF. CDR3 DNA sequence: TGTGCCAGCAGTTACCCGAGAGGGGGGACCGAAAAACTGTTTTTT.

The V gene is TRBV6-6, the J gene TRBJ2-1, with 8 bases matching TRBD1. The germline CDR1 and CDR2 sequences are MNHNY and SVGAGI (reference sequence). The CDR3 consists of 16 residues. V shed 6 bases, J shed 5 bases, and the junction held 12 bases outside the gene matches. CDR3 protein: CASRGPGQANNNEQFF. DNA for the CDR3: TGTGCCAGCAGGGGCCCGGGACAGGCTAACAACAATGAGCAGTTCTTC.

This clone was detected once. The chain couples TRBV6-6 to TRBJ2-7, with D possibly TRBD2 on 5 matching bases. Trimming shortened V by 2 bases and J by 3 bases, and 11 bases separated the two germline ends. The CDR3 length is 14 residues. The V gene's germline CDR1 is MNHNY and CDR2 SVGAGI (reference sequence). The CDR3 reads CASSYRSTSYEQYF. As DNA, the CDR3 is TGTGCCAGCAGTTACCGCTCCACTAGCTACGAGCAGTACTTC.

The rearrangement links TRBV10-3 to TRBJ2-5; D is ambiguous. CDR1 and CDR2 from the germline V gene are ENHRY and SYGVKD. Trimming cost V 0 bases and J 3 bases, with 8 bases left between them. The CDR3 contains 14 residues. CDR3 sequence reads: CAISESGDEETQYF. The CDR3 nucleotides are TGTGCCATCAGTGAGTCGGGCGACGAAGAGACCCAGTACTTC.

This clone is a singleton in its sample. This chain uses TRBV18 with TRBJ2-7; 12 nucleotides line up with TRBD2. The CDR3 spans 15 residues. Trimming removed 3 bases from V and 3 bases from J; junction bases left unmatched: 3. Germline CDR1 reads KGHSH; CDR2 reads LQKENI. CDR3 amino acids: CASSPLAGGVYEQYF. The CDR3 DNA follows: TGTGCCAGCTCACCCCTAGCGGGAGGGGTCTACGAGCAGTACTTC.

The chain is built from TRBV6-5 and TRBJ2-7; TRBD2 matches at 7 bases. CDR1 is MNHEY and CDR2 is SVGAGI in the germline V gene. The CDR3 has 12 amino acids. J gave up 5 bases and V 6 bases, and 4 bases lay outside the gene matches. The CDR3 loop reads CASSPSGDEQYF. The CDR3 region has the DNA TGTGCCAGCAGCCCCAGCGGGGACGAGCAGTACTTC.

This chain joins TRBV5-4 and TRBJ1-1, with D maybe TRBD1 (6 bases). This CDR3 has 17 residues. V gave up 4 bases and J gave up 6 bases, with 25 bases separating them. Germline V gives CDR1 SGHNT, CDR2 YYREEE (reference sequence). Here the CDR3 DNA reads TGTGCCAGCAGCCCCGGGAGTTTTAGGGCAGGGGACTCTGAAGCTTTCTTT. Translation gives CASSPGSFRAGDSEAFF. The variable domain in full, completed from reference TRBV5-4 and TRBJ1-1, reads ETGVTQSPTHLIKTRGQQVTLRCSSQSGHNTVSWYQQALGQGPQFIFQYYREEENGRGNFPPRFSGLQFPNYSSELNVNALELDDSALYLCASSPGSFRAGDSEAFFGQGTRLTVV.

The chain has TRBV4-1 and TRBJ2-5; TRBD2 is a possible D gene (5 bases). With 2 bases removed from V and 3 bases from J, the gap between germline ends came to 13 bases. The CDR3 sequence is 15 residues long. Germline CDR1 is MGHRA and CDR2 is YSYEKL. The CDR3 sequence: CASSQSGRQEETQYF. CDR3 nucleotides: TGCGCCAGCAGCCAAAGCGGACGCCAGGAAGAGACCCAGTACTTC.